The clone carrying this T cell receptor (beta chain) was recorded many times. Its target is unknown. These data are taken from a study of breast tumors, draining lymph nodes, adjacent tissues. Study-level findings and limits: Tumor repertoires ranked between lymph nodes and nontumor tissue in diversity, with V and J gene preferences. Compared with basal-like, luminal-like tumors shared significantly more repertoire with nontumor tissue. Tumor T cell lymph node origin was a supported hypothesis, not proven.

The CDR3 runs 17 residues. Germline V gene data show CDR1 as SGHKS and CDR2 as YYEKEE (reference sequence). With 0 bases removed from V and 0 bases from J, the gap between germline ends came to 13 bases. MiXCR, run by TCRdb on the multiplex PCR reads, gives a single entry per CDR3 protein. Here the sample spans approximately 11,000 distinct CDR3 sequences, approximately 35% being singletons. The sample consisted of breast tumor tissue. This TCR was sampled from a female donor with breast cancer. Some clones in this sample may be carry-over from other donors' samples. The V call is TRBV5-5, the J call TRBJ1-3; D not certain. This CDR3 reads CASSLVTRAVSGNTIYF. Written as DNA, the CDR3 is TGTGCCAGCAGCTTGGTAACTAGGGCGGTCTCTGGAAACACCATATATTTT.